This T cell receptor (beta chain) appears in the sequencing data of a study of blood T cell repertoires in COVID-19. Turning to the study itself: The origin of the acute and convalescent COVID-19 samples was the United States, Italy and Spain. Sources were T cells, B-cell-depleted T cells, or PBMCs; the material itself was cDNA or gDNA.

The table lists this clone with a few counts. The germline V gene encodes CDR1 SNHLY and CDR2 FYNNEI. Trimming shortened V by 0 bases and J by 7 bases, and 12 bases separated the two germline ends. The CDR3 has 14 residues. In the study's own analysis: Reference gene primer amplification in the assay estimated nucleated cell counts. Profiled with immunoSEQ multiplex PCR; TCRdb holds only in-frame clones, not every one. That table is the source of V, J and clone size, and D and trimming were worked out from the DNA. The table includes 25,000 to 35,000 clones, 77% detected once. This chain uses TRBV2 with TRBJ1-2, with a tentative D call TRBD1 (6 bases). Sequenced sample: peripheral blood. This clonotype was sampled from a woman in her 70s with active or convalescent COVID-19. CDR3 nucleotides: TGTGCCAGCAGTGAAGCCGGGGGGGCTAGTGGCTACACCTTC. Protein product: CASSEAGGASGYTF.